This TCR beta chain is from a study of CD8 T cells in ankylosing spondylitis. Whole-study findings and limits: The authors reported significant enrichment of disease-linked clones in matched ankylosing spondylitis synovial fluid. What seemed typical of ankylosing spondylitis blood was a TCR beta motif built from several highly homologous variants.

TCRdb called the 5' RACE reads again in MiXCR, with one record for every CDR3 protein. The table shows hundreds of thousands of distinct CDR3 sequences, with roughly 10% occurring only once. This clonotype was counted a few times. Its specificity is not known. This receptor was obtained from a male donor with ankylosing spondylitis. Sequencing input: blood, either unsorted or a sorted T cell fraction (not recorded which).

The DNA for the CDR3 is TGTGCTGAGGAGGGGGCTGGTGAAGCTTTCTTT. It codes for CAEEGAGEAFF. The V and J genes are TRBV7-9 and TRBJ1-1; 7 bases fit TRBD1. The CDR3 is 11 residues long. Germline V gives CDR1 SEHNR, CDR2 FQNEAQ (reference sequence).